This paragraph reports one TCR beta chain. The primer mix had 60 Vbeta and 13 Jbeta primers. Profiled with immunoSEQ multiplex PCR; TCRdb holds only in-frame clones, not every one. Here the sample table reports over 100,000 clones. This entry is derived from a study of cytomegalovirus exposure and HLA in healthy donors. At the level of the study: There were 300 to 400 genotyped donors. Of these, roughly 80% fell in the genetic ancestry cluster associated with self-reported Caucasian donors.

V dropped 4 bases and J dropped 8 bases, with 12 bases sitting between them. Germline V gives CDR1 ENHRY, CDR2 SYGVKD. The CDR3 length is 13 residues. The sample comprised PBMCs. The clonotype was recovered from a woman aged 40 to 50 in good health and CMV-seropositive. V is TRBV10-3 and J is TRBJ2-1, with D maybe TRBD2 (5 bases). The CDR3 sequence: CAISGLPGDEQFF. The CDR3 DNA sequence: TGTGCCATCAGTGGGTTACCCGGGGATGAGCAGTTCTTC.